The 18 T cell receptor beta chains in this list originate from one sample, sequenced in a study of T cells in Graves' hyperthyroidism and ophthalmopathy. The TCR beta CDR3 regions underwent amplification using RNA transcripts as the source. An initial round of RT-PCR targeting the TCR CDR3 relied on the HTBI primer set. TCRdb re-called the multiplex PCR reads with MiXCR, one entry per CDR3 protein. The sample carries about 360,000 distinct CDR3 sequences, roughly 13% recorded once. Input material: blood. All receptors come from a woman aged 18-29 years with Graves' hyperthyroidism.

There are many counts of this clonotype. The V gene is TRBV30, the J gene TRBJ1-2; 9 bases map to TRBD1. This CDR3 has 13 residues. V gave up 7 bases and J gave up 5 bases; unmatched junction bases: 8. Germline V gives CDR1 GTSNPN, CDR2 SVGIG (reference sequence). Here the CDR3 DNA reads TGTGCCTACCGGGGGACAGGGATGTATGGCTACACCTTC. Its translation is CAYRGTGMYGYTF.

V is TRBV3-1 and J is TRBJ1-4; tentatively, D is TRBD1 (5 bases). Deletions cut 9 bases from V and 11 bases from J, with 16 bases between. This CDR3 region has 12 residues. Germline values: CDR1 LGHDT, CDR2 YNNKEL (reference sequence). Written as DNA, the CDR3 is TGTGCCAGAGCCCAGGCGGGGGATAAACTGTTTTTT. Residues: CARAQAGDKLFF.

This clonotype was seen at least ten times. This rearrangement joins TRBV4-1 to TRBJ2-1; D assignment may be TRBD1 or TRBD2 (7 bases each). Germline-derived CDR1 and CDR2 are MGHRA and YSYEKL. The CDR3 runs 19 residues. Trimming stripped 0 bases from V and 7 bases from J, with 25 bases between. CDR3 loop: CASSQDAPIGRGLRNEQFF. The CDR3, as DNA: TGCGCCAGCAGCCAAGATGCCCCCATTGGGAGGGGGCTGAGAAATGAGCAGTTCTTC.

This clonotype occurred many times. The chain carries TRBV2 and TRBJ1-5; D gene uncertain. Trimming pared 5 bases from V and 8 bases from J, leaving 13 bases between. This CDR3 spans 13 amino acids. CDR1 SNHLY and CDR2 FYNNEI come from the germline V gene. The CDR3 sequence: CASSTTSREPQHF. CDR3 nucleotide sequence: TGTGCCAGCAGTACGACTTCTAGGGAGCCCCAGCATTTT.

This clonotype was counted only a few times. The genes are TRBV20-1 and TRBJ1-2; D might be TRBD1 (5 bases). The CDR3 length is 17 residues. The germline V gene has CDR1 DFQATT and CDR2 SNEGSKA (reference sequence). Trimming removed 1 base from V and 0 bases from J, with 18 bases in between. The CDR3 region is CSARGPIWGSANYGYTF. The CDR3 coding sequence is TGCAGTGCTAGAGGACCCATATGGGGGTCAGCTAACTATGGCTACACCTTC.

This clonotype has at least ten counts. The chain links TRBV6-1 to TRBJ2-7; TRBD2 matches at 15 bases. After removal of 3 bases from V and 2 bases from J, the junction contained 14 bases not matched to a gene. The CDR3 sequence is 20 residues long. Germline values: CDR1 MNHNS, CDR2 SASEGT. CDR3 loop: CASSDPTGTSGGRDPYEQYF. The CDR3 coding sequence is TGTGCCAGCAGTGACCCGACCGGGACTAGCGGGGGGCGCGATCCCTACGAGCAGTACTTC.

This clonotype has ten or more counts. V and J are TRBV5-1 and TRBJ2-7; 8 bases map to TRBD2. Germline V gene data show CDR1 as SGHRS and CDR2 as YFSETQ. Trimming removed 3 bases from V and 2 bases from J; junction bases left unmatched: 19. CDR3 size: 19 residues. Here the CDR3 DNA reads TGCGCCAGCAGCTCCAGGAACACCCTGCCGGGCGGGGGGACCTACGAGCAGTACTTC. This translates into CASSSRNTLPGGGTYEQYF.

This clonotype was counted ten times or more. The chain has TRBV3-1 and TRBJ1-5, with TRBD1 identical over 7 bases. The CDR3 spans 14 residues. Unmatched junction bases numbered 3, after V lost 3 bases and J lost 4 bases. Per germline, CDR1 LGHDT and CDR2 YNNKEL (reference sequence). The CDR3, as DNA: TGTGCCAGCAGCCATCGACAGGGAAATCAGCCCCAGCATTTT. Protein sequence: CASSHRQGNQPQHF.

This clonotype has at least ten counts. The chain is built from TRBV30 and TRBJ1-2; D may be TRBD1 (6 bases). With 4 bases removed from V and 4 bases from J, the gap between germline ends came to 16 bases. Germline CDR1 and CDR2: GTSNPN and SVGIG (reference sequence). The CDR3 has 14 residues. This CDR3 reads CAWNWGGGRYGYTF. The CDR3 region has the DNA TGTGCCTGGAATTGGGGAGGGGGTCGCTATGGCTACACCTTC. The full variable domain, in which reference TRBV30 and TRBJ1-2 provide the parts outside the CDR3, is SQTIHQWPATLVQPVGSPLSLECTVEGTSNPNLYWYRQAAGRGLQLLFYSVGIGQISSEVPQNLSASRPQDRQFILSSKKLLLSDSGFYLCAWNWGGGRYGYTFGSGTRLTVV.

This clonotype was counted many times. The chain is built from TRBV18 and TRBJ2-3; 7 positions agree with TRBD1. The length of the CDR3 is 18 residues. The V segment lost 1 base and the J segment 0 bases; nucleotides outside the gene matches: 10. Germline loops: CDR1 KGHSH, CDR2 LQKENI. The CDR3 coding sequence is TGTGCCAGCTCACCACTCAGACCGGGACAGACTAGCACAGATACGCAGTATTTT. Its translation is CASSPLRPGQTSTDTQYF.

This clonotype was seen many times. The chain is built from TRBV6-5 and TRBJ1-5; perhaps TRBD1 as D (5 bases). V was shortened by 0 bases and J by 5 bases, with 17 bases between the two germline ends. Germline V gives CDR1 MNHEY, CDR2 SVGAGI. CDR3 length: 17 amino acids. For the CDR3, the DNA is TGTGCCAGCAGTTACTCGAAGGGCAGGGCGGTTGATCAGCCCCAGCATTTT. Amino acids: CASSYSKGRAVDQPQHF.

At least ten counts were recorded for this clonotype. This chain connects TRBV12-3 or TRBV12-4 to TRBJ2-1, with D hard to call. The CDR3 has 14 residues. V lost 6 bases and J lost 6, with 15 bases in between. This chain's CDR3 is CASSSIEAGNEQFF. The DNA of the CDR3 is TGTGCCAGCAGCTCGATAGAGGCCGGCAATGAGCAGTTCTTC.

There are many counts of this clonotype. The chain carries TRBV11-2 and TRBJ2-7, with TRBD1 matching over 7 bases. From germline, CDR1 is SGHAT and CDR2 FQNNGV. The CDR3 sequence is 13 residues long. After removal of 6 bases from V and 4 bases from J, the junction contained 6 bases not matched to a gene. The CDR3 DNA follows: TGTGCCAGCAGTCCGGGACAGCAGTACGAGCAGTACTTC. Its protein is CASSPGQQYEQYF.

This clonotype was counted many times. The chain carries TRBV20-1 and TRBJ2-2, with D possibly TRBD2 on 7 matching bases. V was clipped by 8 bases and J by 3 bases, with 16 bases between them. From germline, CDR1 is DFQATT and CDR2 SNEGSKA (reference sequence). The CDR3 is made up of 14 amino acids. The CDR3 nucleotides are TGCAGTTTGCTAAGGGGGGGTGACACCGGGGAGCTGTTTTTT. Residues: CSLLRGGDTGELFF.

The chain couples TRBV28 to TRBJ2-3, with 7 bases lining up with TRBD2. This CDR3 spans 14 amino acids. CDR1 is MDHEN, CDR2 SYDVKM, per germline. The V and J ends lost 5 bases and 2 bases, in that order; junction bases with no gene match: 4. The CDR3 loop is CASSTRDYTDTQYF. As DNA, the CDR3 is TGTGCCAGCAGTACCCGGGACTACACAGATACGCAGTATTTT.

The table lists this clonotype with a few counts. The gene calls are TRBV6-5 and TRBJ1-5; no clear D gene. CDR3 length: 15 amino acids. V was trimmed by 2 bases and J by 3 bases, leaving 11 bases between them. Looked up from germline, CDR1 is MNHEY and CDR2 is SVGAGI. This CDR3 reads CASSYIWGYNQPQHF. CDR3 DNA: TGTGCCAGCAGTTACATATGGGGTTACAATCAGCCCCAGCATTTT.

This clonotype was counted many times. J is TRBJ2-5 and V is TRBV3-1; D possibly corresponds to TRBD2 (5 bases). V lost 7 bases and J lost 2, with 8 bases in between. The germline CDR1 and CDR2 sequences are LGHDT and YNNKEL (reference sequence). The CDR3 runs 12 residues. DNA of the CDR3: TGTGCCAGCACGGGCGGGCAAGAGACCCAGTACTTC. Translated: CASTGGQETQYF.

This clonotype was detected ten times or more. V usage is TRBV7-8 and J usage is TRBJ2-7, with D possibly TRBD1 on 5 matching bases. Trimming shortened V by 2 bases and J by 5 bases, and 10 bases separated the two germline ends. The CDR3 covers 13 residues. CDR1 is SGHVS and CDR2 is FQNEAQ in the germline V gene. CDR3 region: CASSLPGSHEQYF. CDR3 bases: TGTGCCAGCAGCTTACCAGGGTCCCACGAGCAGTACTTC.